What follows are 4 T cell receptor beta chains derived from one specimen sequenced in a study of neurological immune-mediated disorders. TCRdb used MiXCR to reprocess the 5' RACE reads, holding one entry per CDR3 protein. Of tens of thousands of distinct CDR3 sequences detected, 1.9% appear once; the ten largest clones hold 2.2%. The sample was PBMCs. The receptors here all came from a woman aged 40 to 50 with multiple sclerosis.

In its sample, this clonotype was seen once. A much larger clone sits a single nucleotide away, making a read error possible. CDR3 nucleotide sequence: TGTGCCAGCAGCCTGGACGGTTCGAATTCACACCTCCACTTT. This translates into CASSLDGSNSHLHF. This chain uses TRBV6-4 with TRBJ1-6, with D unresolved. Germline CDR1 reads MRHNA; CDR2 reads SNTAGT. The CDR3 is made up of 14 amino acids.

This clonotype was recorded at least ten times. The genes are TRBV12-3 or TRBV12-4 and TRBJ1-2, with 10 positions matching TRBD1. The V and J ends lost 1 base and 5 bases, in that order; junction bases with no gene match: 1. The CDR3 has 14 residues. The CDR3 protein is CASSLGQGAYGYTF. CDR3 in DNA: TGTGCCAGCAGTTTAGGACAGGGGGCTTATGGCTACACCTTC.

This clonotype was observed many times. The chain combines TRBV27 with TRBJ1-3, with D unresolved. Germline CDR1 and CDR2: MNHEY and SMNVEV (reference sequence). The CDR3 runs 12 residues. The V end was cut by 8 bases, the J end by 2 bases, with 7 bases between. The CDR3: CASGDPGNTIYF. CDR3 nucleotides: TGTGCCAGCGGAGACCCTGGAAACACCATATATTTT.

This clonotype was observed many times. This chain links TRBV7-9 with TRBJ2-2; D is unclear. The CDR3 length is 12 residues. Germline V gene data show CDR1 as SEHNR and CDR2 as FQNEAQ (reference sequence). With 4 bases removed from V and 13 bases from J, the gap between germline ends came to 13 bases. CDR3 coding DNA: TGTGCCAGCAGCTCAAACACCCCTTCGCTGTTTTTT. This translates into CASSSNTPSLFF.